The 12 T cell receptor beta chains given below trace back to one sample, sequenced in a study of regulatory T cells in long-lasting Graves disease. Combining iRepertoire HTBI primers with Arm-PCR of CDR3 regions, the authors built TCR beta libraries. TCRdb passed the multiplex PCR reads through MiXCR, listing each CDR3 protein once. The sample lists around 300,000 distinct CDR3 sequences; under 25% were seen once. Stated time point: persistent/refractory GD, antithyroid drugs over 5 years with positive TRAb. PBMC RNA served as the TCR library source. The material sequenced was peripheral blood mononuclear cells (PBMCs), taken when the disease was refractory, from a patient treated with antithyroid drugs. The source is a female donor with Graves disease.

The V call is TRBV7-9, the J call TRBJ1-2, with D possibly TRBD1 on 5 matching bases. Trimming cost V 4 bases and J 6 bases, with 18 bases left between them. CDR1 and CDR2 (germline): SEHNR, FQNEAQ (reference sequence). The CDR3 covers 15 residues. The chain's CDR3 is CASSWGVSGEHGYTF. For the CDR3, the DNA is TGTGCCAGCAGCTGGGGGGTCTCGGGTGAGCATGGCTACACCTTC.

The gene calls are TRBV7-9 and TRBJ2-7; D perhaps matches TRBD2 (6 bases). Germline assignment: CDR1 SEHNR and CDR2 FQNEAQ (reference sequence). Trimming stripped 8 bases from V and 6 bases from J, with 20 bases between. The CDR3 has 14 residues. DNA of the CDR3: TGTGCCAGCGCTCGGCGGGACTTCGAGACCGAGCAGTACTTC. Protein sequence: CASARRDFETEQYF.

This clonotype was counted at least ten times. V gene TRBV7-9 combines with J gene TRBJ1-2; the D is unclear. Germline loops: CDR1 SEHNR, CDR2 FQNEAQ (reference sequence). Between the trimmed V and J ends, which lost 4 bases and 4 bases, there was a span of 10 bases. CDR3 size: 13 residues. Here the CDR3 DNA reads TGTGCCAGCAGCTCCTGGAACGTCTATGGCTACACCTTC. It specifies CASSSWNVYGYTF.

This clonotype was found many times. The chain has TRBV6-1 and TRBJ2-7, with 7 bases lining up with TRBD1. The V and J ends lost 5 bases and 3 bases, in that order; junction bases with no gene match: 7. The CDR3 runs 14 residues. Germline CDR1 is MNHNS and CDR2 is SASEGT. This CDR3 is CASSIRDSRYEQYF. For the CDR3, the DNA is TGTGCCAGCAGTATCCGGGACAGCCGCTACGAGCAGTACTTC.

This clonotype was observed a few times. V gene TRBV7-2 combines with J gene TRBJ2-4; D gene ambiguous. Germline V lookup: CDR1 SGHTA, CDR2 FQGNSA. Trimming stripped 7 bases from V and 1 base from J, with 8 bases between. The CDR3 length is 13 residues. This CDR3 reads CASMERAKNIQYF. In nucleotides, the CDR3 is TGTGCCAGCATGGAAAGGGCCAAAAACATTCAGTACTTC.

This clonotype was observed a handful of times. The V gene is TRBV10-3, the J gene TRBJ1-2; possible D gene TRBD1, 5 bases. The V end was cut by 2 bases, the J end by 7 bases, with 14 bases between. Germline CDR1 ENHRY, CDR2 SYGVKD. The CDR3 is 14 amino acids. CDR3 sequence reads: CAISEQSRDGGYTF. CDR3 bases: TGTGCCATCAGTGAGCAAAGCCGGGACGGTGGCTACACCTTC.

This clonotype was observed a few times. V is TRBV7-2 and J is TRBJ2-7; D tentatively fits TRBD1 or TRBD2 (5 bases each). Per germline, CDR1 SGHTA and CDR2 FQGNSA. The CDR3 consists of 14 residues. The V end was cut by 2 bases, the J end by 0 bases, with 8 bases between. As DNA, the CDR3 is TGTGCCAGCAGCTTACGGGGACCCTCCTACGAGCAGTACTTC. Protein product: CASSLRGPSYEQYF. Combining the CDR3 with reference TRBV7-2 and TRBJ2-7 gives the whole variable domain GAGVSQSPSNKVTEKGKDVELRCDPISGHTALYWYRQSLGQGLEFLIYFQGNSAPDKSGLPSDRFSAERTGGSVSTLTIQRTQQEDSAVYLCASSLRGPSYEQYFGPGTRLTVT.

This clonotype is categorized as hyperexpanded. The genes are TRBV28 and TRBJ2-5; TRBD1 is a possible D gene (5 bases). This CDR3 is 15 amino acids long. Germline assignment: CDR1 MDHEN and CDR2 SYDVKM. Between the trimmed V and J ends, which lost 10 bases and 2 bases, there was a span of 20 bases. In DNA form, the CDR3 reads TGTGCCATCACCCCCCTGGGGCAGAGACAAGAGACCCAGTACTTC. It yields the protein CAITPLGQRQETQYF.

With regard to this clonotype: This could be a read error, since a much larger clone is one nucleotide away. The J gene is TRBJ2-5, the V gene TRBV11-1; 8 positions agree with TRBD2. The length of the CDR3 is 12 residues. The V gene's germline CDR1 is SGHAT and CDR2 FQDESV (reference sequence). V lost 5 bases, J lost 9 bases, and 5 bases stayed unmatched. The CDR3 bases are TGTGCCAGCAGCGCCCCCGGGGGGGCCCAGTACTTC. It is translated as CASSAPGGAQYF.

The chain is built from TRBV19 and TRBJ2-2; possible D gene TRBD2, 5 bases. Between the trimmed V and J ends, which lost 3 bases and 0 bases, there was a span of 8 bases. The germline V gene encodes CDR1 LNHDA and CDR2 SQIVND (reference sequence). The CDR3 covers 15 residues. This CDR3 is CASSISGANTGELFF. Here the CDR3 DNA reads TGTGCCAGTAGTATTTCCGGGGCGAACACCGGGGAGCTGTTTTTT.

This clonotype was seen many times. The chain has TRBV7-2 and TRBJ1-1, with 8 bases aligning to TRBD1. From germline, CDR1 is SGHTA and CDR2 FQGNSA. The trim removed 1 base at V and 1 base at J, leaving 2 bases unmatched. The CDR3 runs 15 residues. In DNA form, the CDR3 reads TGTGCCAGCAGCTTAGTCGGGACAGGGAACACTGAAGCTTTCTTT. Encoded protein: CASSLVGTGNTEAFF.

The chain combines TRBV7-2 with TRBJ2-2; 9 nucleotides align to TRBD2. The CDR3 sequence is 16 residues long. The J segment lost 3 bases and the V segment lost 5 bases, leaving 7 bases of the junction unmatched. The germline CDR1 and CDR2 sequences are SGHTA and FQGNSA. CDR3 in DNA: TGTGCCAGCAGCGCCAGCGGGAGGTTTGACACCGGGGAGCTGTTTTTT. Its translation is CASSASGRFDTGELFF. The entire variable domain, with the rest obtained from reference TRBV7-2 and TRBJ2-2, is as follows: GAGVSQSPSNKVTEKGKDVELRCDPISGHTALYWYRQSLGQGLEFLIYFQGNSAPDKSGLPSDRFSAERTGGSVSTLTIQRTQQEDSAVYLCASSASGRFDTGELFFGEGSRLTVL.